What follows are 7 T cell receptor beta chains derived from one specimen sequenced in a study of Graves' ophthalmopathy and Graves' hyperthyroidism. TCR beta CDR3 regions were amplified from RNA transcripts. The workflow started with a first-round RT-PCR run with HTBI primers and then moved on to a second-round multiplex PCR. From the multiplex PCR reads, TCRdb called clonotypes with MiXCR, one entry per CDR3 protein. This table has roughly 220,000 distinct CDR3 sequences, around 50% appearing once. The sample comprised peripheral blood. The receptors stem from an adult man with Graves' ophthalmopathy.

The chain couples TRBV7-3 to TRBJ2-5; 12 nucleotides match TRBD2. CDR1 SGHTA and CDR2 FQGTGA come from the germline V gene. This CDR3 has 16 residues. The V gene end was trimmed by 6 bases and the J gene end by 1 base; junction bases not matched to a gene: 6. Here the CDR3 reads CASRMTSGRGQETQYF. CDR3 nucleotide sequence: TGTGCCAGCAGAATGACTAGCGGGAGAGGCCAAGAGACCCAGTACTTC. The whole variable domain, filled in from reference TRBV7-3 and TRBJ2-5, reads GAGVSQTPSNKVTEKGKYVELRCDPISGHTALYWYRQSLGQGPEFLIYFQGTGAADDSGLPNDRFFAVRPEGSVSTLKIQRTERGDSAVYLCASRMTSGRGQETQYFGPGTRLLVL.

A few counts support this clonotype. This chain uses TRBV5-1 with TRBJ1-1; 7 bases align to TRBD1. The CDR3 length is 16 residues. V was pared by 1 base and J by 1 base, with 7 bases of the junction left unmatched. In germline, CDR1 is SGHRS, CDR2 YFSETQ. CDR3 region: CASSLQGVVRNTEAFF. The CDR3, as DNA: TGCGCCAGCAGCTTGCAGGGGGTGGTGAGGAACACTGAAGCTTTCTTT.

V and J are TRBV2 and TRBJ1-5; 7 nucleotides match TRBD1. CDR3 length equals 14 residues. Germline V gene data show CDR1 as SNHLY and CDR2 as FYNNEI. J was trimmed by 2 bases and V by 7 bases; bases with no gene match: 5. The CDR3 sequence is CASKGATGNQPQHF. The DNA of the CDR3 is TGTGCCAGCAAGGGGGCAACGGGCAATCAGCCCCAGCATTTT.

This chain uses TRBV10-1 with TRBJ2-7; 9 nucleotides align to TRBD1. Germline trimming cut 2 bases from V and 2 bases from J; bases unmatched to any gene: 1. The CDR3 length is 14 residues. CDR1 and CDR2 from the germline V gene are WNHNN and SYGVQD (reference sequence). CDR3 residues: CASSERTGAYEQYF. DNA of the CDR3: TGCGCCAGCAGTGAGAGGACAGGGGCCTACGAGCAGTACTTC.

The chain uses TRBV14 and TRBJ1-1, with unresolved D. The CDR3 is made up of 15 amino acids. Trimming removed 1 base at V and 8 bases at J, with 17 bases between. Germline CDR1 SGHDN, CDR2 FVKESK. Here the CDR3 DNA reads TGTGCCAGCAGCCAAGTGTCGGGCACGGTGGAGGAAGCTTTCTTT. This gives the protein CASSQVSGTVEEAFF. Full variable domain (remainder filled in from reference TRBV14 and TRBJ1-1): EAGVTQFPSHSVIEKGQTVTLRCDPISGHDNLYWYRRVMGKEIKFLLHFVKESKQDESGMPNNRFLAERTGGTYSTLKVQPAELEDSGVYFCASSQVSGTVEEAFFGQGTRLTVV.

This chain connects TRBV29-1 to TRBJ2-7; D may be TRBD1 or TRBD2 (5 bases each). CDR1 and CDR2 (germline): SQVTM, ANQGSEA. The CDR3 spans 12 residues. Trimming took 8 bases from V and 3 from J, leaving 14 bases between them. CDR3: CSLERGIYEQYF. CDR3 DNA sequence: TGCAGCTTGGAACGGGGCATCTACGAGCAGTACTTC.

V gene TRBV11-2 combines with J gene TRBJ1-1; 7 bases agree with TRBD1. The length of the CDR3 is 15 residues. V shed 5 bases and J 4 bases; nucleotides not matched to a gene: 10. CDR1 and CDR2 (germline): SGHAT, FQNNGV. As DNA, the CDR3 is TGTGCCAGCAGCCGCGTTAGGGGGCGCGGCACTGAAGCTTTCTTT. Protein: CASSRVRGRGTEAFF.